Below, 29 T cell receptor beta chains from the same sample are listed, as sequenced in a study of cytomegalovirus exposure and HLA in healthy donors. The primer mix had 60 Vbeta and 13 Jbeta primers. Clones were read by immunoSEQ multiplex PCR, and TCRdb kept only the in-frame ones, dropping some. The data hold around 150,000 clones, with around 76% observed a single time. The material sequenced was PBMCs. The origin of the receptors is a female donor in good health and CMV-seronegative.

The CDR3 DNA follows: TGTGCCAGCAGCTTAAATTCAGGGTCCAACGAGCAGTACTTC. Its protein product is CASSLNSGSNEQYF. This sequence joins TRBV7-3 and TRBJ2-7; weak D call: TRBD1 (5 bases). The CDR3 spans 14 residues. V was trimmed by 1 base and J by 5 bases, leaving 12 bases between them. Germline V gene data show CDR1 as SGHTA and CDR2 as FQGTGA.

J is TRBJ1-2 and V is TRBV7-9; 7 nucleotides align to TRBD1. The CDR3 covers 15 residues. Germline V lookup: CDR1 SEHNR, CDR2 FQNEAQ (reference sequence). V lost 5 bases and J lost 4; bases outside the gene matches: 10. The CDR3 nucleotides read TGTGCCAGCAGCCCTTTTGGGGACAGATTCTATGGCTACACCTTC. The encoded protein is CASSPFGDRFYGYTF.

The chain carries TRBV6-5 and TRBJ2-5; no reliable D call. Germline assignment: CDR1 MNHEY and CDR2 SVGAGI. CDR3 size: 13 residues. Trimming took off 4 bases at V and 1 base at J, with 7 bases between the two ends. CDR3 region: CASSFGVQETQYF. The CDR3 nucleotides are TGTGCCAGCAGTTTTGGAGTCCAAGAGACCCAGTACTTC.

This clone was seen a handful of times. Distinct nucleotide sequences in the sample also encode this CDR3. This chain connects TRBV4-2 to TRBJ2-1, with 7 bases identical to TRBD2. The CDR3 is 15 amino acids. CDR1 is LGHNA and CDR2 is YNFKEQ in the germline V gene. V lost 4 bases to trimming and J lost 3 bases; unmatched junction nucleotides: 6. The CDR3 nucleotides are TGTGCCAGCAGCCTCCGAGCGGGAATCTACAATGAGCAGTTCTTC. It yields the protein CASSLRAGIYNEQFF.

The CDR3 DNA is TGCGCCAGCACTGCACACCGGGACAGGGGGCCCTACGAGCAGTACTTC. Its protein product is CASTAHRDRGPYEQYF. This chain joins TRBV23-1 and TRBJ2-7; 12 nucleotides line up with TRBD1. TRBV23-1 is an ORF, and what it does is uncertain. The CDR3 has 16 residues. Trimming cost V 7 bases and J 2 bases; bases outside gene matches: 9.

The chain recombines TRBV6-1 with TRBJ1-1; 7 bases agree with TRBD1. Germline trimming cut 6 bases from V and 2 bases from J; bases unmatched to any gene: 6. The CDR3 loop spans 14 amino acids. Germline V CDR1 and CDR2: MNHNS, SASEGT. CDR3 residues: CASRGRDRNTEAFF. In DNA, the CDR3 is TGTGCCAGCAGGGGCCGGGACAGAAACACTGAAGCTTTCTTT.

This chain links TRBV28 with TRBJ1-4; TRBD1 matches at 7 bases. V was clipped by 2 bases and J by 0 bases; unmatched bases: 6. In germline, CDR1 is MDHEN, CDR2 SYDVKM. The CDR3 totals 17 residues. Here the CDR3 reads CASSLPRTGTTNEKLFF. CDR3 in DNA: TGTGCCAGCAGTTTACCTCGGACAGGAACAACTAATGAAAAACTGTTTTTT.

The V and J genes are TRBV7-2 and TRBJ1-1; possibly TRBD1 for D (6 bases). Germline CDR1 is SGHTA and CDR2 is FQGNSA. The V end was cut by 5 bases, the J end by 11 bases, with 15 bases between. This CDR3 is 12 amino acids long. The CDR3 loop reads CASSLQGTRAFF. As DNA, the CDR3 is TGTGCCAGCAGCCTCCAGGGGACTAGGGCTTTCTTT.

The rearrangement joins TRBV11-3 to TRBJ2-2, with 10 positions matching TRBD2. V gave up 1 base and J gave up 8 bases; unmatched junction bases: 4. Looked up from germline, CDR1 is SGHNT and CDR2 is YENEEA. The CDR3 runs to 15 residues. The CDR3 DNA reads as TGTGCCAGCAGCTTAGTCCTAGCGGGAGCAGGGGAGCTGTTTTTT. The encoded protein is CASSLVLAGAGELFF.

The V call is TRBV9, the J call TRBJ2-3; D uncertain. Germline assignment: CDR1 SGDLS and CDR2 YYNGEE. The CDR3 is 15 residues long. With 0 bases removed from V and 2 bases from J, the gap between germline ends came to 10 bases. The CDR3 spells CASSVGQHNTDTQYF. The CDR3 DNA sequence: TGTGCCAGCAGCGTAGGACAACACAACACAGATACGCAGTATTTT.

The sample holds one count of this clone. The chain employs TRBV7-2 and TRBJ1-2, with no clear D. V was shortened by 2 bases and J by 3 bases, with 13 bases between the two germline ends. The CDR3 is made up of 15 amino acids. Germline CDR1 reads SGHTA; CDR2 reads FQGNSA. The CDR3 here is CASSLKALGDYGYTF. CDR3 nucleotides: TGTGCCAGCAGCTTAAAAGCGTTGGGAGACTATGGCTACACCTTC. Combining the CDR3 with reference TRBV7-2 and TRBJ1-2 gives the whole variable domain GAGVSQSPSNKVTEKGKDVELRCDPISGHTALYWYRQSLGQGLEFLIYFQGNSAPDKSGLPSDRFSAERTGGSVSTLTIQRTQQEDSAVYLCASSLKALGDYGYTFGSGTRLTVV.

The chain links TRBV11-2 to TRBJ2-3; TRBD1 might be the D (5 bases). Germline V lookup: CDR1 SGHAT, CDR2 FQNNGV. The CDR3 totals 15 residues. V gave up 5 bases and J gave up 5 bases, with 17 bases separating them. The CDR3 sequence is CASSQRRGIEDTQYF. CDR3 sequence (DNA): TGTGCCAGCAGCCAGAGAAGGGGAATAGAAGATACGCAGTATTTT.

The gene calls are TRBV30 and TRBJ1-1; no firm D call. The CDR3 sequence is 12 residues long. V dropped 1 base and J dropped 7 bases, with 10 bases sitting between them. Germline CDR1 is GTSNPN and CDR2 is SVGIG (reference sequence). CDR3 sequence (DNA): TGTGCCTGGAGTGCGGGAAGCAGTGAAGCTTTCTTT. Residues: CAWSAGSSEAFF. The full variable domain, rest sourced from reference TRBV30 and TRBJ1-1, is SQTIHQWPATLVQPVGSPLSLECTVEGTSNPNLYWYRQAAGRGLQLLFYSVGIGQISSEVPQNLSASRPQDRQFILSSKKLLLSDSGFYLCAWSAGSSEAFFGQGTRLTVV.

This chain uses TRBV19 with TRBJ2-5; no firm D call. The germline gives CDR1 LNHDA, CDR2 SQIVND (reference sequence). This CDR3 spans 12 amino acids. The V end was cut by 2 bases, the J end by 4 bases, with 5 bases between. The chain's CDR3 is CASSIRRETQYF. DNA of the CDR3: TGTGCCAGTAGTATAAGGAGAGAGACCCAGTACTTC.

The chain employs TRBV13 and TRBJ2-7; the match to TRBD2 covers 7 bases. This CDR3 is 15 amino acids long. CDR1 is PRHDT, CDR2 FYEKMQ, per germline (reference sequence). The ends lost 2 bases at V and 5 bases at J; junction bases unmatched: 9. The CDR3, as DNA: TGTGCCAGCAGCTTAACCGGGGGGAGCCGGGACGAGCAGTACTTC. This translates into CASSLTGGSRDEQYF.

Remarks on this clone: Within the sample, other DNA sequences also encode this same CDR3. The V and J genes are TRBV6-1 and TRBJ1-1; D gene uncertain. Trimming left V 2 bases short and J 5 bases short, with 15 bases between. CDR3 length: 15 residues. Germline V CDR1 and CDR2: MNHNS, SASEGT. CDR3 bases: TGTGCCAGCAGTGAATTGATAGACGGACTAACTGAAGCTTTCTTT. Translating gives CASSELIDGLTEAFF.

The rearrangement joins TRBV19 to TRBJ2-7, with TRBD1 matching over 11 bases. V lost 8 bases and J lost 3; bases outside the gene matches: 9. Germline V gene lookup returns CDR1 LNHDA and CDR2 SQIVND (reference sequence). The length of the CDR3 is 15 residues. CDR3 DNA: TGTGCCAGTCGTGTTGGGACAGGGGGGAACTACGAGCAGTACTTC. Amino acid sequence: CASRVGTGGNYEQYF.

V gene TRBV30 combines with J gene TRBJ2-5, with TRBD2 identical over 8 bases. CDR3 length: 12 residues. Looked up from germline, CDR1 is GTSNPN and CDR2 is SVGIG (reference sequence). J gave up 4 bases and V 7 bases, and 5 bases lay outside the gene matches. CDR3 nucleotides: TGTGCCTTGAGGAGCGGGGGAGAGACCCAGTACTTC. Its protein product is CALRSGGETQYF.

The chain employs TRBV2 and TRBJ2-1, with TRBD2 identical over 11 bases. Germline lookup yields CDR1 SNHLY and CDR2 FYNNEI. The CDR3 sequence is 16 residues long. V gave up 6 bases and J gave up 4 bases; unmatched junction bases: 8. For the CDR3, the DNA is TGTGCCAGCAGCCTTAGCGGGGGGGCGAATTACAATGAGCAGTTCTTC. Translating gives CASSLSGGANYNEQFF.

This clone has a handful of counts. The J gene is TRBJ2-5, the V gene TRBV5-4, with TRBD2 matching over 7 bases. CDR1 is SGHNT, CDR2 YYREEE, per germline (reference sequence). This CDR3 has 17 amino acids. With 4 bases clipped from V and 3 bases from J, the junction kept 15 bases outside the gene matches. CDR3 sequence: CASSPKGTGGLKETQYF. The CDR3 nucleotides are TGTGCCAGCAGCCCCAAAGGAACGGGGGGACTGAAAGAGACCCAGTACTTC.

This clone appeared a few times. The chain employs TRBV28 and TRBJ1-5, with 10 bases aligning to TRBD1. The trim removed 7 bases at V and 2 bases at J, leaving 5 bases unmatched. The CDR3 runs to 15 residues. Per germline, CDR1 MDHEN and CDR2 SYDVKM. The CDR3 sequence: CASNRDRGGNQPQHF. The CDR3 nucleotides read TGTGCCAGCAACCGGGACAGGGGCGGCAATCAGCCCCAGCATTTT.

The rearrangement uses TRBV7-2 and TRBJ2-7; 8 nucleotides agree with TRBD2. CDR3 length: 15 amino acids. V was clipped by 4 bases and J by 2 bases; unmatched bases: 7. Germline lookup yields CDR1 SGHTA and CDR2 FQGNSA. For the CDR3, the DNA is TGTGCCAGCAGCTACGGGGGGGCCGTCCCCTACGAGCAGTACTTC. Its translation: CASSYGGAVPYEQYF.

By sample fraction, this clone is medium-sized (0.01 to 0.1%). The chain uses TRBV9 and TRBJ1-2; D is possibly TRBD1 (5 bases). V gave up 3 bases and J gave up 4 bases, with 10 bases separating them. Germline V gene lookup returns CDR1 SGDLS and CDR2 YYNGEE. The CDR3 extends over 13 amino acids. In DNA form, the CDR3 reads TGTGCCAGCAGCGAACAGGATCTCTATGGCTACACCTTC. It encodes CASSEQDLYGYTF.

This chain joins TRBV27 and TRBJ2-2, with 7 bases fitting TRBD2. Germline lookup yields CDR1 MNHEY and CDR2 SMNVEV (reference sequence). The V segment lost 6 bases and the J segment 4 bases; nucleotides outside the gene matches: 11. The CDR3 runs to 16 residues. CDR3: CASSREGRAFTGELFF. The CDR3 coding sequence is TGTGCCAGCAGCCGAGAAGGGAGGGCCTTCACCGGGGAGCTGTTTTTT.

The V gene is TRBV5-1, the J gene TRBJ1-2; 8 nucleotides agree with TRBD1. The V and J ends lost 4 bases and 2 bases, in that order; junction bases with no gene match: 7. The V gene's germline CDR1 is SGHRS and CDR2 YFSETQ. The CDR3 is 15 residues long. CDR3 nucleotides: TGCGCCAGCAGCCAACAGGGGGGAACCAACTATGGCTACACCTTC. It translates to CASSQQGGTNYGYTF.

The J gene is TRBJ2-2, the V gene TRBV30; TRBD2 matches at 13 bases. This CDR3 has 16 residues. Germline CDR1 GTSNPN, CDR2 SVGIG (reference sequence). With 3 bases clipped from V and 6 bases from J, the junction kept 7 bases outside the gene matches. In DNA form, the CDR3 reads TGTGCCTGGAGCGTCAGACTAGCGGGGGGATCCGGGGAGCTGTTTTTT. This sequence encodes CAWSVRLAGGSGELFF.

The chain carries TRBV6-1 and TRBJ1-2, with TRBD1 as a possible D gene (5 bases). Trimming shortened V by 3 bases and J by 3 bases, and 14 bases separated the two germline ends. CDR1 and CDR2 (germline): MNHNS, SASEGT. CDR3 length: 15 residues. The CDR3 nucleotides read TGTGCCAGCAGTGACGGGGTGGGGGGTTACTATGGCTACACCTTC. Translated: CASSDGVGGYYGYTF.

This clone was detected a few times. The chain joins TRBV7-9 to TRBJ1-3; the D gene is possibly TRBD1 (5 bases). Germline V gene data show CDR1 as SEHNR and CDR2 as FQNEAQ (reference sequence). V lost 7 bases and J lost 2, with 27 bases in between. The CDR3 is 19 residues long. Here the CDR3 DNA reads TGTGCCAGCATCCCGGGACTGCCCTCCAAAGGTCCCACTGGAAACACCATATATTTT. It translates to CASIPGLPSKGPTGNTIYF.

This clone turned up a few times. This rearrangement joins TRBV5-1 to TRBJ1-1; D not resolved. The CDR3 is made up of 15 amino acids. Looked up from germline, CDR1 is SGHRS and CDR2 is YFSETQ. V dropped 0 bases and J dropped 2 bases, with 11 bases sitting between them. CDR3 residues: CASSLALGGNTEAFF. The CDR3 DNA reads TGCGCCAGCAGCTTGGCTCTGGGAGGAAACACTGAAGCTTTCTTT.